The source of this T cell receptor (beta chain) is a study of CD8 T cells in ankylosing spondylitis. Study-wide findings and caveats: Roughly eight highly homologous variants made up a TCR beta motif, and this motif appeared characteristic of ankylosing spondylitis blood.

In the case of this clonotype: Its target is unknown. Sequence at one end of the junction differs from germline and may be a read error.

Making use of molecular barcodes, quantitative 5'-RACE generated TCR beta libraries. TCRdb reanalysed the 5' RACE reads using MiXCR and keeps one entry per CDR3 protein. The sample consists of 250,000 to 350,000 distinct CDR3 sequences, 15% to 25% of them appearing once. CDR3 length: 16 residues. CDR1 is LNHDA, CDR2 SQIVND, per germline (reference sequence). Sequenced sample: blood, either unsorted or a sorted T cell fraction (not recorded which). The genes are TRBV19 and TRBJ2-3, with 8 bases fitting TRBD2. The sequence was collected from a male donor with ankylosing spondylitis or in good health (not recorded which). The CDR3 coding sequence is TGTACCAGTAGTATGGTGGCGGGGGGCCGCACAGATACGCAGTATTTT. Protein sequence: CTSSMVAGGRTDTQYF.